This T cell receptor (beta chain) comes out of a study of T cells in narcolepsy. Germline lookup yields CDR1 SQVTM and CDR2 ANQGSEA. The CDR3 totals 12 residues. The ends were cut back, 6 bases at V and 7 bases at J, with 15 bases in the middle. Generated by immunoSEQ multiplex PCR, the TCRdb table keeps only in-frame clones and is missing some. Found here are about 33,000 clones, 84% of them singletons; the top ten hold about 1.3%. This clone was counted only a few times. The rearrangement uses TRBV29-1 and TRBJ1-1, with no clear D. The receptor comes from a human donor with narcolepsy. Input material: CD45RA- memory CD4+ T cells from PBMCs. The CDR3 is CSVLTGYSEAFF. DNA of the CDR3: TGCAGCGTCCTGACGGGGTACAGTGAAGCTTTCTTT.